This entry describes one TCR beta chain. Its antigen remains unknown. Germline CDR1 reads SEHNR; CDR2 reads FQNEAQ (reference sequence). The V and J ends lost 2 bases and 4 bases respectively, with 8 bases between them. This CDR3 region has 13 residues. This record belongs to a study of cytomegalovirus exposure and HLA in healthy donors. General study findings and limits: Within the roughly 120 validation repertoires, first-cohort TCR clusters tended to co-occur, according to a later analysis. Rarity held for most TCR sequences, but there were some public TCRs that occurred in many donors. The investigators catalogued 164 TCR beta chains as cytomegalovirus-associated.

Measured with immunoSEQ multiplex PCR; TCRdb has only the in-frame clones, and not every one. The table has 150,000 to 200,000 clones, around 85% seen once. Separation from the 666-subject first cohort characterized the roughly 120-subject validation cohort, to which the donors belonged. The sequencing sample was made of PBMCs. The receptor's source is a man aged 18 to 30 in good health and CMV-seropositive. The gene calls are TRBV7-9 and TRBJ1-2; unclear D gene. CDR3 sequence reads: CASSLFSGYGYTF. The CDR3 DNA reads TGTGCCAGCAGCTTATTTTCAGGCTATGGCTACACCTTC.